This entry lists 21 T cell receptor beta chains sequenced from one sample in a study of spatial heterogeneity in lung cancer. Sample time point: sample taken at primary tumor resection. From the 5' RACE reads, TCRdb called clonotypes with MiXCR, one entry per CDR3 protein. Here the sample spans 45,000 to 55,000 distinct CDR3 sequences, roughly 5% being singletons. The material was PBMCs, obtained at surgery. Receptors were obtained from a male donor with early-stage non-small cell lung cancer.

This clonotype occurred many times. The chain couples TRBV6-6 to TRBJ2-5; D is uncertain. In germline, CDR1 is MNHNY, CDR2 SVGAGI (reference sequence). The CDR3 loop spans 12 amino acids. V gave up 5 bases and J gave up 4 bases, with 8 bases separating them. In DNA, the CDR3 is TGTGCCAGCAGTACCATTGGAGAGACCCAGTACTTC. Translated, it gives CASSTIGETQYF.

There are many counts of this clonotype. The chain has TRBV20-1 and TRBJ1-3; 8 nucleotides line up with TRBD1. The CDR3 is 14 amino acids. Germline V gene data show CDR1 as DFQATT and CDR2 as SNEGSKA (reference sequence). The ends lost 4 bases at V and 3 bases at J; junction bases unmatched: 5. Written as DNA, the CDR3 is TGCAGTGCTACGACAGGGGTTGGTGGAAACACCATATATTTT. Translation: CSATTGVGGNTIYF.

The table lists this clonotype with many counts. CDR3 sequence reads: CASSQDLGTEAFF. The CDR3 bases are TGCGCCAGCAGCCAAGATTTGGGAACTGAAGCTTTCTTT. The V and J genes are TRBV4-3 and TRBJ1-1; D uncertain. Trimming cost V 0 bases and J 5 bases, with 7 bases left between them. Germline loops: CDR1 LGHNA, CDR2 YSLEER. This CDR3 has 13 residues.

This clonotype was counted many times. The V and J genes are TRBV7-3 and TRBJ2-3, with a weak D call TRBD1 (6 bases). Germline V CDR1 and CDR2: SGHTA, FQGTGA. The germline V and J ends were trimmed by 2 bases and 0 bases, with 15 bases remaining between them. This CDR3 spans 17 amino acids. Here the CDR3 DNA reads TGTGCCAGCAGCTTATTTCCAGACAGGCCTAGCACAGATACGCAGTATTTT. Protein: CASSLFPDRPSTDTQYF. The full variable domain, completed using reference TRBV7-3 and TRBJ2-3, is GAGVSQTPSNKVTEKGKYVELRCDPISGHTALYWYRQSLGQGPEFLIYFQGTGAADDSGLPNDRFFAVRPEGSVSTLKIQRTERGDSAVYLCASSLFPDRPSTDTQYFGPGTRLTVL.

This clonotype has a count of ten or more. The chain has TRBV11-2 and TRBJ1-1; D perhaps matches TRBD1 (5 bases). The CDR3 has 15 residues. CDR1 and CDR2 (germline): SGHAT, FQNNGV. V shed 10 bases and J shed 1 base, with 19 bases lying between them. In DNA form, the CDR3 reads TGTGCCACCTCACCAAGGGTTAGGGGGAACACTGAAGCTTTCTTT. Encoded protein: CATSPRVRGNTEAFF. The full variable domain, rest sourced from reference TRBV11-2 and TRBJ1-1, is EAGVAQSPRYKIIEKRQSVAFWCNPISGHATLYWYQQILGQGPKLLIQFQNNGVVDDSQLPKDRFSAERLKGVDSTLKIQPAKLEDSAVYLCATSPRVRGNTEAFFGQGTRLTVV.

This clonotype was recorded at least ten times. The chain employs TRBV12-3 or TRBV12-4 and TRBJ2-1; D is ambiguous. V was cut by 2 bases and J by 0 bases, with 5 bases left in between. CDR3 length: 14 amino acids. CDR3 protein: CASSLLSSYNEQFF. Here the CDR3 DNA reads TGTGCCAGCAGTTTATTGAGCTCCTACAATGAGCAGTTCTTC.

This clonotype has ten or more counts. The CDR3 sequence: CASSLYSAGEVDTQYF. The CDR3 DNA reads as TGTGCCAGCAGCTTATATTCAGCGGGAGAAGTAGATACGCAGTATTTT. The chain links TRBV13 to TRBJ2-3; TRBD2 matches at 8 bases. The CDR3 has 16 amino acids. V was pared by 2 bases and J by 5 bases, with 9 bases of the junction left unmatched. The germline gives CDR1 PRHDT, CDR2 FYEKMQ (reference sequence).

The sample holds many counts of this clonotype. The rearrangement links TRBV11-2 to TRBJ2-3; no firm D call. CDR1 is SGHAT, CDR2 FQNNGV, per germline. The CDR3 spans 13 residues. The germline V and J ends were trimmed by 5 bases and 1 base, with 7 bases remaining between them. In DNA, the CDR3 is TGTGCCAGCAGCCCACCCGGCACAGATACGCAGTATTTT. Amino acids: CASSPPGTDTQYF.

This clonotype has at least ten counts. The rearrangement joins TRBV7-3 to TRBJ2-1; D gene ambiguous. Per germline, CDR1 SGHTA and CDR2 FQGTGA. CDR3 size: 15 residues. The ends were cut back, 2 bases at V and 0 bases at J, with 8 bases in the middle. CDR3: CASSLGRASYNEQFF. CDR3 nucleotides: TGTGCCAGCAGCTTAGGACGGGCCTCCTACAATGAGCAGTTCTTC.

This clonotype appeared many times. The rearrangement links TRBV2 to TRBJ1-3; 12 bases are a match to TRBD1. Germline CDR1 is SNHLY and CDR2 is FYNNEI. The J segment lost 15 bases and the V segment lost 5 bases, leaving 11 bases of the junction unmatched. The CDR3 length is 14 residues. The CDR3 loop reads CASSPGTGGLSEYF. CDR3 bases: TGTGCCAGCAGTCCCGGGACAGGGGGCCTCTCGGAATATTTT.

There are many counts of this clonotype. The chain has TRBV7-9 and TRBJ2-7, with D perhaps TRBD2 (6 bases). The germline CDR1 and CDR2 sequences are SEHNR and FQNEAQ (reference sequence). This CDR3 has 13 amino acids. V was pared by 5 bases and J by 3 bases, with 11 bases between. CDR3 residues: CASSPPTSYEQYF. The DNA of the CDR3 is TGTGCCAGCAGCCCGCCGACTAGCTACGAGCAGTACTTC.

This clonotype was found many times. This chain uses TRBV20-1 with TRBJ2-3; 7 nucleotides agree with TRBD2. The CDR3 sequence is 14 residues long. Germline V gene lookup returns CDR1 DFQATT and CDR2 SNEGSKA (reference sequence). Germline trimming cut 4 bases from V and 0 bases from J; bases unmatched to any gene: 4. The CDR3 spells CSAKGGKSTDTQYF. The CDR3 nucleotides read TGCAGTGCTAAGGGAGGGAAGAGCACAGATACGCAGTATTTT.

Details on this clonotype: This may be a read error, as it is one base from a much larger clone. This rearrangement joins TRBV27 to TRBJ2-7; TRBD2 matches 12 bases. Germline-derived CDR1 and CDR2 are MNHEY and SMNVEV (reference sequence). The CDR3 has 17 residues. Trimming took 6 bases from V and 9 from J; bases not matched to a gene: 18. CDR3: CASRKLAGGAVGTWQYF. For the CDR3, the DNA is TGTGCCAGCAGGAAACTAGCGGGAGGCGCGGTTGGGACGTGGCAGTACTTC.

This clonotype was observed many times. The rearrangement links TRBV3-1 to TRBJ1-2, with a tentative D call TRBD1 (6 bases). V was cut by 4 bases and J by 2 bases, with 14 bases left in between. The CDR3 runs to 15 residues. The germline CDR1 and CDR2 sequences are LGHDT and YNNKEL (reference sequence). Here the CDR3 DNA reads TGTGCCAGCAGCCCGTCGGACAGCCCGAACTATGGCTACACCTTC. Protein product: CASSPSDSPNYGYTF.

This clonotype was seen repeatedly, ten times or more. The chain's CDR3 is CASSRQKSSYEQYF. CDR3 bases: TGTGCCAGTAGTAGGCAGAAAAGCTCCTACGAGCAGTACTTC. V gene TRBV19 combines with J gene TRBJ2-7, with D unclear. The CDR3 consists of 14 residues. Per the germline V gene, CDR1 is LNHDA and CDR2 is SQIVND (reference sequence). Trimming took 4 bases from V and 0 from J, leaving 10 bases between them.

The table lists this clonotype with many counts. CDR3 DNA sequence: TGTGCCATCAGTGAGTGGGTCCCGGGGGTACCAGCGACCTACGAGCAGTACTTC. As protein: CAISEWVPGVPATYEQYF. The chain recombines TRBV10-3 with TRBJ2-7; perhaps TRBD2 as D (6 bases). Germline CDR1 and CDR2: ENHRY and SYGVKD. CDR3 length: 18 amino acids. V was trimmed by 1 base and J by 2 bases, leaving 21 bases between them.

This clonotype was counted only a few times. The gene calls are TRBV9 and TRBJ2-1, with TRBD2 matching 9 bases. Germline CDR1 is SGDLS and CDR2 is YYNGEE. J gave up 0 bases and V 3 bases, and 4 bases lay outside the gene matches. The CDR3 covers 16 residues. For the CDR3, the DNA is TGTGCCAGCAGCGCCGGGACTAGCTCCTCCTACAATGAGCAGTTCTTC. Amino acids: CASSAGTSSSYNEQFF.

This clonotype was counted at least ten times. The V call is TRBV20-1, the J call TRBJ1-5; D is unclear. There are 15 residues in the CDR3. The germline gives CDR1 DFQATT, CDR2 SNEGSKA (reference sequence). Trimming left V 4 bases short and J 0 bases short, with 13 bases between. The CDR3 is CSAIGSDYSNQPQHF. CDR3 sequence (DNA): TGCAGTGCTATAGGTAGTGACTATAGCAATCAGCCCCAGCATTTT.

This clonotype showed up many times. The V call is TRBV3-1, the J call TRBJ2-7; D assignment may be TRBD1 or TRBD2 (5 bases each). The germline V gene encodes CDR1 LGHDT and CDR2 YNNKEL (reference sequence). This CDR3 contains 18 residues. The germline V and J ends were trimmed by 5 bases and 2 bases, with 25 bases remaining between them. The DNA of the CDR3 is TGTGCCAGCAGCTTGGCAAGCTCCGGGACGGGAATAACCTACGAGCAGTACTTC. Protein sequence: CASSLASSGTGITYEQYF.

Comment on this clonotype: A much larger clone sits a single nucleotide away, making a read error possible. This rearrangement joins TRBV12-3 or TRBV12-4 to TRBJ1-2; D is uncertain. The CDR3 sequence is 14 residues long. DNA for the CDR3: TGTGGCAGCAGTCCCCGGACCGATCTCGATGGCTACACCTTC. Protein product: CGSSPRTDLDGYTF.

This clonotype was recorded at least ten times. The V and J genes are TRBV27 and TRBJ1-5; D perhaps matches TRBD1 (6 bases). Trimming took off 0 bases at V and 1 base at J, with 7 bases between the two ends. Germline loops: CDR1 MNHEY, CDR2 SMNVEV (reference sequence). The CDR3 runs 15 residues. The CDR3 DNA reads as TGTGCCAGCAGTTTATCACAGGGAAGCAATCAGCCCCAGCATTTT. Its translation is CASSLSQGSNQPQHF.